Shown below are 26 T cell receptor beta chains from a single sample sequenced in a study of regulatory T cells in long-lasting Graves disease. Arm-PCR of CDR3 regions and iRepertoire HTBI primers were the basis on which TCR beta libraries were built. Via MiXCR, TCRdb re-called the multiplex PCR reads, giving one row per CDR3 protein. The sample includes fewer than 400,000 distinct CDR3 sequences, about a fifth seen only once; the top ten take roughly 20%. Regarding time point: persistent/refractory GD, antithyroid drugs over 5 years with positive TRAb. The authors made the TCR library using RNA they extracted from PBMCs. The source was peripheral blood mononuclear cells (PBMCs), collected when the disease was refractory, from a patient treated with antithyroid drugs. The source of these receptors is a female donor with Graves disease.

This clonotype was picked up many times. The V call is TRBV20-1, the J call TRBJ2-7; tentative D call: TRBD1 (7 bases). Between the trimmed V and J ends, which lost 6 bases and 5 bases, there was a span of 17 bases. The length of the CDR3 is 13 residues. The germline CDR1 and CDR2 sequences are DFQATT and SNEGSKA (reference sequence). CDR3 region: CSAPGTASDEQYF. DNA for the CDR3: TGCAGTGCACCAGGGACAGCTAGCGACGAGCAGTACTTC.

This clonotype has at least ten counts. This chain joins TRBV7-3 and TRBJ2-2; D gene ambiguous. This CDR3 contains 13 residues. V lost 0 bases to trimming and J lost 6 bases, with 5 bases between them. Per germline, CDR1 SGHTA and CDR2 FQGTGA. CDR3 loop: CASSLTGPGELFF. DNA of the CDR3: TGTGCCAGCAGCTTAACTGGGCCCGGGGAGCTGTTTTTT.

The sample holds a few counts of this clonotype. The chain recombines TRBV6-1 with TRBJ2-7, with no clear D. The length of the CDR3 is 11 residues. From germline, CDR1 is MNHNS and CDR2 SASEGT. The germline V and J ends were trimmed by 6 bases and 5 bases, with 8 bases remaining between them. This CDR3 is CASRTSNEQYF. The CDR3 DNA reads TGTGCCAGCAGAACTTCAAACGAGCAGTACTTC.

This clonotype was counted ten times or more. The chain combines TRBV2 with TRBJ1-2, with 9 positions matching TRBD1. The CDR3 is made up of 12 amino acids. The V segment lost 11 bases and the J segment 7 bases; nucleotides outside the gene matches: 8. Germline lookup yields CDR1 SNHLY and CDR2 FYNNEI. CDR3 region: CAGTGGAGGYTF. CDR3 nucleotide sequence: TGTGCCGGAACAGGGGGCGCTGGTGGCTACACCTTC.

In this sample, this clonotype turned up many times. CDR3 bases: TGCAGTGCTAGAGTGTTAAGTAGTAGCAATCAGCCCCAGCATTTT. This translates into CSARVLSSSNQPQHF. J is TRBJ1-5 and V is TRBV20-1; the D is unclear. This CDR3 comprises 15 residues. Between the trimmed V and J ends, which lost 1 base and 0 bases, there was a span of 10 bases. Looked up from germline, CDR1 is DFQATT and CDR2 is SNEGSKA (reference sequence).

This clonotype appeared a few times. The genes are TRBV29-1 and TRBJ2-7; D remains unclear. V was cut by 2 bases and J by 2 bases, with 7 bases left in between. This CDR3 has 12 amino acids. CDR1 is SQVTM, CDR2 ANQGSEA, per germline. The CDR3 reads CSVEPGPYEQYF. CDR3 DNA: TGCAGCGTTGAACCGGGCCCCTACGAGCAGTACTTC.

This clonotype was picked up a small number of times. The chain uses TRBV27 and TRBJ2-2; TRBD1 aligns across 8 bases. Germline V gives CDR1 MNHEY, CDR2 SMNVEV (reference sequence). The CDR3 sequence is 15 residues long. V lost 8 bases and J lost 5; bases outside the gene matches: 10. The CDR3 sequence is CASQTGQGLTGELFF. Written as DNA, the CDR3 is TGTGCCAGCCAAACAGGACAGGGCTTAACCGGGGAGCTGTTTTTT.

This clonotype has ten or more counts. V and J are TRBV28 and TRBJ1-4; the D is unclear. V lost 3 bases and J lost 5, with 10 bases in between. Germline V gene sequence: CDR1 MDHEN, CDR2 SYDVKM. The CDR3 has 14 residues. CDR3 residues: CASSFTETNEKLFF. CDR3 DNA sequence: TGTGCCAGCAGTTTTACAGAGACAAATGAAAAACTGTTTTTT.

As regards this clonotype: A far larger clone is one nucleotide away, so this likely arose from a read error. V gene TRBV28 combines with J gene TRBJ2-4; no firm D call. The end of the DNA aligns better with TRBJ1-2, so the J call may be wrong. CDR3 length equals 12 residues. The germline V gene has CDR1 MDHEN and CDR2 SYDVKM. CDR3 residues: CASLRSSYGYTF. The CDR3 nucleotides read TGTGCCAGCCTAAGAAGCAGCTATGGCTACACCTTC.

This chain links TRBV5-1 with TRBJ2-7; unclear D gene. CDR3 length equals 14 residues. The V end was cut by 5 bases, the J end by 2 bases, with 14 bases between. Germline V gene sequence: CDR1 SGHRS, CDR2 YFSETQ. The CDR3 DNA is TGCGCCAGCAGAGGAACGGACGGTACCTACGAGCAGTACTTC. This gives the protein CASRGTDGTYEQYF.

This clonotype was seen many times. The chain couples TRBV28 to TRBJ2-2, with 9 bases matching TRBD2. V lost 8 bases and J lost 5; bases outside the gene matches: 15. Looked up from germline, CDR1 is MDHEN and CDR2 is SYDVKM. This CDR3 has 17 residues. The CDR3 bases are TGTGCCAGCGCCCTTGCCCGCCGACTAGCGGAAACCGGGGAGCTGTTTTTT. Translation: CASALARRLAETGELFF.

The rearrangement joins TRBV20-1 to TRBJ2-6; D unclear. The CDR3 spans 12 residues. Germline CDR1 and CDR2: DFQATT and SNEGSKA (reference sequence). V was cut by 5 bases and J by 1 base, with 3 bases left in between. As DNA, the CDR3 is TGCAGTGCTTCTTCTGGGGCCAACGTCCTGACTTTC. Encoded protein: CSASSGANVLTF.

The V call is TRBV7-9, the J call TRBJ2-7, with 10 nucleotides matching TRBD2. The CDR3 contains 16 residues. V dropped 5 bases and J dropped 3; count of bases not matched to a gene: 10. Germline CDR1 reads SEHNR; CDR2 reads FQNEAQ (reference sequence). The CDR3 reads CASSPRVLAGDYEQYF. The DNA of the CDR3 is TGTGCCAGCAGCCCCCGGGTCCTAGCGGGAGACTACGAGCAGTACTTC.

This clonotype was seen at least ten times. This chain uses TRBV12-3 or TRBV12-4 with TRBJ2-7, with D hard to call. V was clipped by 4 bases and J by 7 bases, with 14 bases between them. The CDR3 runs 13 residues. CDR3 nucleotide sequence: TGTGCCAGCAGTTCAAGGACCCTTGGGGAGCAGTACTTC. It specifies CASSSRTLGEQYF.

This clonotype was counted only a few times. The chain has TRBV29-1 and TRBJ2-7; possible D gene TRBD2, 6 bases. The V gene's germline CDR1 is SQVTM and CDR2 ANQGSEA. V lost 7 bases to trimming and J lost 4 bases, with 14 bases between them. This CDR3 has 12 amino acids. CDR3 loop: CSAHGGTYEQYF. The DNA of the CDR3 is TGCAGCGCGCACGGGGGAACTTACGAGCAGTACTTC.

The sample holds a few counts of this clonotype. The chain joins TRBV12-3 or TRBV12-4 to TRBJ2-5; maybe TRBD1 (5 bases). V lost 8 bases and J 3 bases, leaving 13 bases between the germline ends. The CDR3 has 13 residues. CDR3 nucleotides: TGTGCCAGCGGGTGGGGCGCGGAAGAGACCCAGTACTTC. Translated: CASGWGAEETQYF.

This clonotype was counted many times. The chain links TRBV7-2 to TRBJ2-7; D is unresolved. The germline gives CDR1 SGHTA, CDR2 FQGNSA. This CDR3 has 14 amino acids. V was cut by 0 bases and J by 0 bases, with 6 bases left in between. The CDR3 loop reads CASSLARNSYEQYF. CDR3 coding DNA: TGTGCCAGCAGCTTAGCGCGTAACTCCTACGAGCAGTACTTC.

For this clonotype: A much bigger clone sits one base away, suggesting this may be a read error. This chain links TRBV5-6 with TRBJ1-1; D is perhaps TRBD1 (6 bases). The germline V gene has CDR1 SGHDT and CDR2 YYEEEE. CDR3 length equals 14 residues. The CDR3 loop is CTSSFFTGITEAFF. CDR3 bases: TGTACCAGCAGCTTCTTTACAGGGATCACTGAAGCTTTCTTT.

A word on this clonotype: The germline gene is not matched at one end of the junction; a read error may be the cause. The rearrangement links TRBV7-7 to TRBJ1-3; 7 bases align to TRBD1. This CDR3 comprises 15 residues. Germline lookup yields CDR1 SSHAT and CDR2 FNYEAQ (reference sequence). The CDR3 nucleotides read TGTGCTAGCAGCCTCGGGACAGCGGAAGGAAACACCATATATTTT. This gives the protein CASSLGTAEGNTIYF.

This clonotype was counted ten times or more. This chain joins TRBV3-1 and TRBJ2-7; D perhaps matches TRBD1 (6 bases). Trimming removed 5 bases at V and 0 bases at J, with 14 bases between. Germline CDR1 reads LGHDT; CDR2 reads YNNKEL (reference sequence). This CDR3 contains 15 residues. The CDR3 DNA reads as TGTGCCAGCAGCTCCGACAGGTTAAGCTCCTACGAGCAGTACTTC. It encodes CASSSDRLSSYEQYF.

About this clonotype: Possible read error: a much larger clone is one base away. This chain joins TRBV7-8 and TRBJ1-6; D gene ambiguous. Germline CDR1 and CDR2: SGHVS and FQNEAQ. This CDR3 contains 12 residues. The CDR3 sequence is CVSSLVDSPLHF. The CDR3 DNA follows: TGTGTCAGCAGCTTAGTAGATTCACCCCTCCACTTT. Full variable domain (remainder filled in from reference TRBV7-8 and TRBJ1-6): GAGVSQSPRYKVAKRGQDVALRCDPISGHVSLFWYQQALGQGPEFLTYFQNEAQLDKSGLPSDRFFAERPEGSVSTLKIQRTQQEDSAVYLCVSSLVDSPLHFGNGTRLTVT.

The sample holds many counts of this clonotype. The chain is built from TRBV28 and TRBJ1-1, with D perhaps TRBD1 (5 bases). The germline gives CDR1 MDHEN, CDR2 SYDVKM. The CDR3 spans 14 residues. The V end was cut by 4 bases, the J end by 1 base, with 10 bases between. The chain's CDR3 is CASSSPGPNTEAFF. In DNA, the CDR3 is TGTGCCAGCAGTTCCCCGGGACCGAACACTGAAGCTTTCTTT.

This clonotype was counted ten times or more. V and J are TRBV6-1 and TRBJ2-7, with 8 bases aligning to TRBD2. CDR3 length equals 14 residues. V shed 7 bases and J 3 bases; nucleotides not matched to a gene: 8. Germline-derived CDR1 and CDR2 are MNHNS and SASEGT. The CDR3 reads CASTGTRSFYEQYF. Written as DNA, the CDR3 is TGTGCCAGCACCGGGACTAGGTCTTTCTACGAGCAGTACTTC.

The chain has TRBV30 and TRBJ2-7; TRBD2 matches 9 bases. Germline CDR1 reads GTSNPN; CDR2 reads SVGIG (reference sequence). Trimming took 4 bases from V and 2 from J; bases not matched to a gene: 6. This CDR3 contains 14 residues. In nucleotides, the CDR3 is TGTGCCTGGAAGACTAGCGGTAACCCCTACGAGCAGTACTTC. Encoded protein: CAWKTSGNPYEQYF.

There are many counts of this clonotype. The chain carries TRBV28 and TRBJ1-2; D gene uncertain. Germline CDR1 MDHEN, CDR2 SYDVKM. The CDR3 totals 11 residues. Trimming took 4 bases from V and 5 from J, leaving 5 bases between them. CDR3 sequence: CASSYSYGYTF. For the CDR3, the DNA is TGTGCCAGCAGTTACTCTTATGGCTACACCTTC.

This clonotype was counted only a few times. This chain links TRBV7-8 with TRBJ2-7; TRBD2 aligns across 9 bases. The CDR3 is made up of 15 amino acids. V shed 1 base and J 5 bases; nucleotides not matched to a gene: 6. CDR1 SGHVS and CDR2 FQNEAQ come from the germline V gene. The CDR3 DNA reads as TGTGCCAGCAGCTTAGATGGCGGGAGGGTAGACGAGCAGTACTTC. Amino acids: CASSLDGGRVDEQYF.